This T cell receptor beta chain comes out of a study of T cell responses to AZD1222 COVID-19 vaccine. The study, taken as a whole, reports: In a largely white British group with more females than males, clonal diversity was possibly underestimated.

Clones were sequenced by immunoSEQ multiplex PCR, and TCRdb holds only the in-frame ones, with some missing. Among some 160,000 clones listed, 92% were seen once. Only one count was recorded for this clone. Its antigen is still unknown. CDR1 and CDR2 (germline): SGHAT, FQDESV (reference sequence). This CDR3 spans 15 amino acids. V was pared by 5 bases and J by 8 bases, with 10 bases of the junction left unmatched. Sample: peripheral blood, taken on day 0 of AZD1222 vaccination. The sequence was collected from an adult in good health. This chain joins TRBV11-1 and TRBJ1-4; 8 bases agree with TRBD1. CDR3 sequence: CASSRGQGGGEKLFF. The CDR3 nucleotides read TGTGCCAGCAGCCGCGGACAGGGTGGAGGAGAAAAACTGTTTTTT.